This T cell receptor (beta chain) was obtained from a study of sequential checkpoint blockade in melanoma. Data came from immunoSEQ multiplex PCR; TCRdb stores just in-frame clones and leaves some out. The profile shows 10,000 to 15,000 clones, around two thirds of them singletons. Treatment defined: randomized to nivolumab then ipilimumab (arm A) or the reverse (arm B). Germline trimming cut 0 bases from V and 3 bases from J; bases unmatched to any gene: 5. Per germline, CDR1 LGHNA and CDR2 YNFKEQ. The CDR3 runs 16 residues. The chain recombines TRBV4-2 with TRBJ2-1, with 7 positions matching TRBD2. The starting material was CD8+ T cells sorted from blood (inferred from file names), obtained from a patient given nivolumab and ipilimumab in sequence. The clonotype originates from a human donor with melanoma. CDR3 protein: CASSQEAGVGYNEQFF. The CDR3 coding sequence is TGTGCCAGCAGCCAAGAGGCGGGAGTTGGCTACAATGAGCAGTTCTTC.